The T cell receptor beta chain described here comes from a study of CD8 T cells in ankylosing spondylitis. Quantitative 5'-RACE with molecular barcodes generated TCR beta libraries. TCRdb used MiXCR to reprocess the 5' RACE reads, holding one entry per CDR3 protein. In the table there are roughly 440,000 distinct CDR3 sequences, 15% to 20% of which are singletons. In its sample, this clonotype was seen a few times. Its antigen is still unknown. One base away lies a much larger clone, so this may be a sequencing read error. This CDR3 comprises 14 residues. V was cut by 4 bases and J by 2 bases, with 10 bases left in between. Per germline, CDR1 LGHDT and CDR2 YNNKEL (reference sequence). Study results and limitations: Clones linked to disease, bearing a CD8+ phenotype, were relatively rare in peripheral blood. Before this, some motif variants had been reported in reactive arthritis synovial fluid and blood. Blood of patients with ankylosing spondylitis appeared to be characterized by a TCR beta motif of several highly homologous variants. As reported, disease-linked clones showed significant enrichment in matched ankylosing spondylitis synovial fluid.

The receptor comes from a male donor with ankylosing spondylitis. The chain has TRBV3-1 and TRBJ2-3; D not certain. Sequencing was done on a sample of blood, either unsorted or a sorted T cell fraction (not recorded which). CDR3 region: CASSLRSLTDTQYF. DNA of the CDR3: TGTGCCAGCAGCCTGCGGAGCCTCACAGATACGCAGTATTTT.